This T cell receptor beta chain was identified during a study of type 1 regulatory T cells. Study information: This in vitro CD4 product, T-allo10, is enriched for Tr1 cells and alloantigen-specific.

This CDR3 has 12 residues. Trimming stripped 5 bases from V and 8 bases from J, with 10 bases between. Study-wide points: Compared with non-Tr1 cells, Tr1 cells showed a narrower TCR repertoire.

This clonotype occurred a few times. What it binds is not known. From the reads, TCRdb called clonotypes with MiXCR, one entry per CDR3 protein. Among more than 60,000 distinct CDR3 sequences listed, roughly 49% were seen once. The genes are TRBV12-3 or TRBV12-4 and TRBJ1-3, with D unclear. Sequences were obtained from cultured non-Tr1 T cells, either the whole culture or a sorted T cell fraction (not recorded which). The sequence was collected from a human donor in good health. The CDR3 DNA follows: TGTGCCAGCAGTCACCCCCTTGACACCATATATTTT. It specifies CASSHPLDTIYF.